Reported below is one T cell receptor (beta chain). Libraries were prepared by immunoSEQ multiplex PCR; TCRdb keeps only in-frame clonotypes and omits some of them. The data contain about 450,000 clones, about 80% of them singletons. This entry is derived from a study of shared clonotypes between healthy human individuals. The germline gives CDR1 SGHVS, CDR2 FNYEAQ. There are 14 residues in the CDR3. Trimming stripped 4 bases from V and 6 bases from J, with 16 bases between. V and J are TRBV7-6 and TRBJ2-7, with a tentative D call TRBD2 (5 bases). Input material: PBMCs. The receptor was isolated from a woman aged 35 to 49 in good health. Some clones in this sample may be carry-over from other donors' samples. CDR3 amino acids: CASSSSPGFSEQYF. In nucleotides, the CDR3 is TGTGCCAGCAGCTCGTCCCCGGGGTTCTCCGAGCAGTACTTC.